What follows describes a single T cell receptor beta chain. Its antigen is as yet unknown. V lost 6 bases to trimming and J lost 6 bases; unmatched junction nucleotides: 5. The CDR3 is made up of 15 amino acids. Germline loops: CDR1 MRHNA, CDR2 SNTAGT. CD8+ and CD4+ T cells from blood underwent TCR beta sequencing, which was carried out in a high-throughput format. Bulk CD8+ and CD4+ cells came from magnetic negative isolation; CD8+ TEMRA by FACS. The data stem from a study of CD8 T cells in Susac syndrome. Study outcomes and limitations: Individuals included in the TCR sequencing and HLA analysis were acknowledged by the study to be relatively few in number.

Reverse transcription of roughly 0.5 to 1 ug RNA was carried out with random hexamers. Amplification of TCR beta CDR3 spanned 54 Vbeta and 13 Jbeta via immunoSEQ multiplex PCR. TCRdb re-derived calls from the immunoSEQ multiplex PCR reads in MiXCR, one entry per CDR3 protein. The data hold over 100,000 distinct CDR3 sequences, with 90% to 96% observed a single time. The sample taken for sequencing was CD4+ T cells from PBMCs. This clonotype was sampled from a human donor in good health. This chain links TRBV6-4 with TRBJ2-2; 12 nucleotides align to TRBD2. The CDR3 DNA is TGTGCCAGCAGCCCCCTAGCGGGGGGGCCCGGGGAGCTGTTTTTT. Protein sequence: CASSPLAGGPGELFF.